The source of this T cell receptor beta chain is a study of CD8+CD57+ T cells in acquired aplastic anemia. At the level of the study: Sorted CD4+ plus CD8+ cells gave DNA averaging around 3 ug. Study-level results: A set of twenty-nine CD8+ CDR3 sequences was shared between patients and controls, and these sequences appeared highly expressed in patients. No significant patient-versus-control difference appeared in CD8+ Simpson's diversity.

The template for TCR beta VDJ and CDR3 sequence profiling was genomic DNA. TCRdb reprocessed the reads with MiXCR, giving one entry per CDR3 protein. The sample holds about 150,000 distinct CDR3 sequences; roughly 54% are singletons and the top ten take approximately 12%. The ends lost 3 bases at V and 2 bases at J; junction bases unmatched: 5. CDR3 length equals 16 residues. Germline V CDR1 and CDR2: MRHNA, SNTAGT. Comments on this clonotype: The target antigen is unknown.

Previously, flow cytometry had revealed CD8+CD57+ cell expansion in the patients chosen for sequencing. The cohort consisted entirely of patients having severe acquired aplastic anemia. This sequence originates from a human donor with aplastic anemia. What was sequenced was sorted CD4+, CD8+, or CD8+CD57+ T cells (not recorded which) from PBMCs. The rearrangement links TRBV6-4 to TRBJ2-2, with TRBD2 matching 8 bases. The CDR3 nucleotides read TGTGCCAGCAGTGAGACAGCGGGGGACAACACCGGGGAGCTGTTTTTT. Translating it yields CASSETAGDNTGELFF.